This TCR beta chain was captured by sequencing in a study of blood T cell repertoires in COVID-19. Study details: Italy, Spain and the United States were the sources of the convalescent and acute COVID-19 samples.

Individuals drawn from around 25 US areas were about 18 to 89 years old. Cohort assignment relied on participant-reported clinical history. Before being deemed recovered, Cohort 3 donors had two negative PCRs, clearance, or symptom resolution. This CDR3 region has 16 residues. V lost 3 bases and J lost 9; bases outside the gene matches: 6. CDR1 is LNHNV and CDR2 is YYDKDF in the germline V gene (reference sequence). Sequenced by immunoSEQ multiplex PCR; TCRdb stores in-frame clones only, minus some. The sample lists about 220,000 clones, about 87% seen once, with 2.6% in the top ten. This TCR came from a woman younger than 45 who had recovered from COVID-19. The chain couples TRBV15 to TRBJ1-6; 12 bases are a match to TRBD1. Material: PBMCs or T cells enriched from blood (not recorded which). DNA for the CDR3: TGTGCCACCAGCAGCGGGACAGGGGGCACAAGTTCACCCCTCCACTTT. Its translation is CATSSGTGGTSSPLHF.